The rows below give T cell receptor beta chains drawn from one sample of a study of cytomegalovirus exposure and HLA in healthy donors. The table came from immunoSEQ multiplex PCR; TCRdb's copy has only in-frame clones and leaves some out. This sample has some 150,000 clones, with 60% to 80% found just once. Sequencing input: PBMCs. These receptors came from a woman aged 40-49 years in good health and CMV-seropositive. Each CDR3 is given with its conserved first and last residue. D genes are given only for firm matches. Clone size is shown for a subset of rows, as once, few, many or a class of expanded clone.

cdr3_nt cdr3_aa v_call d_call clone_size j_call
TGTGCCAGCAGCAAACAGGTTAGCTCCTACGAGCAGTACTTC CASSKQVSSYEQYF TRBV21-1 . . TRBJ2-7
TGTGCCAGCAGTGACCCCGCGAACGGCGGCGGTTTAGACGAGCAGTACTTC CASSDPANGGGLDEQYF TRBV6-1 . . TRBJ2-7
TGTGCCAGTAGTATATGGACTGGTCTTGGAGGCAATCAGCCCCAGCATTTT CASSIWTGLGGNQPQHF TRBV19 . . TRBJ1-5
TGTGCCAGTAGTATAGATCTGAGGAACATATATTCACCCCTCCACTTT CASSIDLRNIYSPLHF TRBV19 . . TRBJ1-6
TGTGCCAGCAGCCCCCGTTTTTACGAGCAGTACTTC CASSPRFYEQYF TRBV7-9 . . TRBJ2-7
TGCGCCAGCAGCTTCTCCGACAGCTCCTCTGGAAACACCATATATTTT CASSFSDSSSGNTIYF TRBV5-1 . . TRBJ1-3
TGTGCCAGCAGCCCAACCCAACAGGGGTCCGAGCAGTACTTC CASSPTQQGSEQYF TRBV14 TRBD1 . TRBJ2-7
TGCGCCAGCAGCCCTGGGGACAGGGTCACTGAAGCTTTCTTT CASSPGDRVTEAFF TRBV4-1 TRBD1 few TRBJ1-1
TGTGCCAGCAGCTTACAAAAGGGGAACTATGGCTACACCTTC CASSLQKGNYGYTF TRBV7-2 . once TRBJ1-2
TGTGCCAGCAGCTTGGATCGGGACAGGGTTAATGAGCAGTTCTTC CASSLDRDRVNEQFF TRBV7-3 TRBD1 . TRBJ2-1
TGTGCCAGCAGCATAAGCGGGGGGGAGACAGATACGCAGTATTTT CASSISGGETDTQYF TRBV9 TRBD2 once TRBJ2-3
TGTGCCAGCAGCGTAGGTGTGATAGCTAGGGAGACCCAGTACTTC CASSVGVIARETQYF TRBV9 . . TRBJ2-5
TGCGCCACCGCTCCCCAGGCGGGGAGCTACAATGAGCAGTTCTTC CATAPQAGSYNEQFF TRBV4-1 . . TRBJ2-1
TGCGCCAGCAGCTTCCAGACAGGGGGGAACTATGAAGCTTTCTTT CASSFQTGGNYEAFF TRBV5-1 TRBD1 . TRBJ1-1
TGCGCCAGCAGCCCGACCCTGGGACTCACCGGGGAGCTGTTTTTT CASSPTLGLTGELFF TRBV7-9 . . TRBJ2-2
TGTGCCAGCAGCCAAGAATGGAGATCCCTCTTGAGGGGCTACACCTTC CASSQEWRSLLRGYTF TRBV4-2 . once TRBJ1-2
TGTGCCAGCAGCGTAGACGGGGGTAGCACAGATACGCAGTATTTT CASSVDGGSTDTQYF TRBV9 . . TRBJ2-3
TGTGCCAGCAGTGAAGTATTTTGGCAGGCCACCGGGGAGCTGTTTTTT CASSEVFWQATGELFF TRBV2 . few TRBJ2-2
TGTGCCTGGAGTTCACAGGGGGCGCCTTCCTACGAGCAGTACTTC CAWSSQGAPSYEQYF TRBV30 TRBD1 few TRBJ2-7
TGTGCCTGCACACAGGGGAACAGCTACGAGCAGTACTTC CACTQGNSYEQYF TRBV30 TRBD1 . TRBJ2-7
TGTGCCAGCAGTTACTCGACTAACGCGAGGAGGATTTATTTT CASSYSTNARRIYF TRBV6-5 . . TRBJ2-3
TGCGCCAGCAGCTTGGCCGGACTAGCCACAGATACGCAGTATTTT CASSLAGLATDTQYF TRBV5-1 TRBD2 . TRBJ2-3
TGCGCCAGCAGCCGCATCATAGACACTGAAGCTTTCTTT CASSRIIDTEAFF TRBV4-1 . . TRBJ1-1
TGTGCCAGCTCACCAAGGGCTACGGGGGGCAATGAGCAGTTCTTC CASSPRATGGNEQFF TRBV18 TRBD2 . TRBJ2-1
TGTGCCAGCAGTTACGAGATGAATCAGCCCCAGCATTTT CASSYEMNQPQHF TRBV6-6 . . TRBJ1-5
TGTGCCAGCAGTGAAGGTGCAGGGCCAGGGCAGCCCCAGCATTTT CASSEGAGPGQPQHF TRBV6-1 . . TRBJ1-5
TGTGCCAGCATTCGGGACAGGACTAATGAAAAACTGTTTTTT CASIRDRTNEKLFF TRBV6-1 TRBD1 . TRBJ1-4
TGTGCCAGCAGCCCCCTTTATGGGGGCAACTATGGCTACACCTTC CASSPLYGGNYGYTF TRBV9 . . TRBJ1-2
TGTGCCAGCAGTGCGTTAGAAATGGCCAGGTATGGCTACACCTTC CASSALEMARYGYTF TRBV6-1 . . TRBJ1-2
TGTGCAGGGGGGGAGGCATTCTTCAATCAGCCCCAGCATTTT CAGGEAFFNQPQHF TRBV6-1 . . TRBJ1-5
TGTGCCACGCGTGACTTTAGGGCGGGGGGTGAAGCTTTCTTT CATRDFRAGGEAFF TRBV28 . . TRBJ1-1
TGCGCCAGCAGCCAAGATGCTTCGATGCGGAATTCACCCCTCCACTTT CASSQDASMRNSPLHF TRBV4-1 . . TRBJ1-6
TGTGCCAGCAGTTTATCGGGGGGAAGTAGTTCCTATAATTCACCCCTCCACTTT CASSLSGGSSSYNSPLHF TRBV27 . . TRBJ1-6
TGTGCCAGCTCATCTGGAGGAGGTCAGCCCCAGCATTTT CASSSGGGQPQHF TRBV18 . once TRBJ1-5
TGTGCCAGCAGCGTTCTGGCCATCCCTTCCTCTGGGGCCAACGTCCTGACTTTC CASSVLAIPSSGANVLTF TRBV9 . . TRBJ2-6
TGTGCCAGCAGCTTGAAGGACAGGGTCTTCAATGAGCAGTTCTTC CASSLKDRVFNEQFF TRBV5-4 TRBD1 . TRBJ2-1
TGTGCCAGCAGTCCGGGGGGACCAAGCAACACTGAAGCTTTCTTT CASSPGGPSNTEAFF TRBV6-5 . few TRBJ1-1
TGTGCCAGCAGCGGAGGACAGGGGGACTATGGCTACACCTTC CASSGGQGDYGYTF TRBV5-4 TRBD1 . TRBJ1-2
TGTGCCAGCAGCTTAACGGGACTTGGCGGGGGGGCTTCAGATACGCAGTATTTT CASSLTGLGGGASDTQYF TRBV13 TRBD2 . TRBJ2-3
TGTGCCAGCAGCTACGGAGTATGGAGCAGGGGAGAAGGTGACACTGAAGCTTTCTTT CASSYGVWSRGEGDTEAFF TRBV27 . few TRBJ1-1
TGTGCCGGCAAAACAGCCTATGGCTACACCTTC CAGKTAYGYTF TRBV6-6 . once TRBJ1-2
TGTGCCAGCAGCCCCGACTTACGTCCCACCTATGGCTACACCTTC CASSPDLRPTYGYTF TRBV27 . . TRBJ1-2
TGTGCCAGCGGAGAACAGGGGATTAGCAATCAGCCCCAGCATTTT CASGEQGISNQPQHF TRBV6-5 TRBD1 . TRBJ1-5
TGTTCCAGCAGTCCCACAGGGGGGTGGAACACTGAAGCTTTCTTT CSSSPTGGWNTEAFF TRBV7-9 TRBD1 . TRBJ1-1
TGCAGTGCAGCAATCTCCTACGAGCAGTACTTC CSAAISYEQYF TRBV20-1 . . TRBJ2-7
TGCGCCAGCAGCCCGGGGACAGTCTGGGGAATGGAACTGTTTTTT CASSPGTVWGMELFF TRBV5-1 TRBD1 . TRBJ1-4
TGTGCCAGCAGCTTGGGACTAGCGGGGGGGTTGCAGTATTTT CASSLGLAGGLQYF TRBV5-6 TRBD2 . TRBJ2-3
TGCGCCAGCAGCCCGATAGCGGGGGTGGACAATGAGCAGTTCTTC CASSPIAGVDNEQFF TRBV5-1 TRBD2 . TRBJ2-1
TGTGCCAGCAGCTTCCTAGCGGGGGACCACGGGGAGCTGTTTTTT CASSFLAGDHGELFF TRBV5-4 TRBD2 . TRBJ2-2
TGTGCCAGCAGCTCCCCTCCAGCGGGGGTGGCAGCAGAGCAGTTCTTC CASSSPPAGVAAEQFF TRBV7-2 TRBD2 . TRBJ2-1